This TCR beta chain appears in the sequencing data of a study of shared clonotypes between healthy human individuals. About the research overall: CD4 naive and memory got three plates each, CD8 naive two, CD8 memory one. Whole-study findings and limits: Sampling included only blood; tissue repertoires likely differ. Clonotype sharing among donors, it was expected, would be affected by sequencing depth.

The CDR3 has 13 amino acids. CDR1 is GTSNPN, CDR2 SVGIG, per germline (reference sequence). On this clone itself: Its matching antigen is unknown. An end of the junction does not agree with germline; a read error may underlie this.

Genomic DNA of every subset was divided equally among multiple immunoSEQ plates. Here immunoSEQ multiplex PCR was the method, and the copy in TCRdb shows in-frame clones only, minus some. The data contain about 2.5 million clones, about nine tenths of them seen just once; the ten biggest clones take up around 0.35%. The chain couples TRBV30 to TRBJ1-2; no clear D gene. The clonotype originates from a man aged 18-30 years in good health. Some clones in this sample may be carry-over from other donors' samples. The sample taken for sequencing was naive CD4+ T cells from PBMCs. Subset given: CD45RA+ positively selected. The CDR3, as DNA: TGTGCCTGGGGTCCCCTCTTTAACTATGGCCACACCTTC. Translating gives CAWGPLFNYGHTF.